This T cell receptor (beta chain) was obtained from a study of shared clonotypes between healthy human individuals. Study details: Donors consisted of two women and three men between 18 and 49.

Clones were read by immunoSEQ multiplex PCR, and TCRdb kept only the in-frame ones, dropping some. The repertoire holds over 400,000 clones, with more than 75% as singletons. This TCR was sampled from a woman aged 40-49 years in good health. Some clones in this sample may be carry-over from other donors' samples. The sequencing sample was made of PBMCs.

CDR3 sequence reads: CASNQDRVTEAFF. CDR3 in DNA: TGTGCCAGCAACCAGGACAGGGTAACTGAAGCTTTCTTT. The V call is TRBV6-1, the J call TRBJ1-1; 8 positions agree with TRBD1. The V and J ends lost 7 bases and 5 bases, in that order; junction bases with no gene match: 6. The germline V gene has CDR1 MNHNS and CDR2 SASEGT. The CDR3 loop spans 13 amino acids.